This TCR beta chain was retrieved from a study of control samples from healthy donors and cancer patients. Measured with immunoSEQ multiplex PCR; TCRdb has only the in-frame clones, and not every one. The sample has about 120,000 clones, more than 75% seen once. The germline gives CDR1 SGHVS, CDR2 FNYEAQ. The CDR3 is made up of 14 amino acids. Deletions cut 4 bases from V and 1 base from J, with 10 bases between. The chain employs TRBV7-6 and TRBJ1-1, with no clear D. This TCR came from a man between 18 and 29 years old in good health. The specimen was blood. DNA for the CDR3: TGTGCCAGCAGCTCAAGGAGCGCGAACACTGAAGCTTTCTTT. This codes for CASSSRSANTEAFF.